A selection of T cell receptor beta chains follows, all from one sample in a study of cytomegalovirus exposure and HLA in healthy donors. The method was immunoSEQ multiplex PCR; TCRdb's version includes in-frame clones alone and lacks a portion of them. The sample lists over 110,000 clones, 78% seen once, with 5% to 8% in the top ten. Specimen: PBMCs. The receptors originated from a woman between 40 and 50 years old in good health and CMV-seropositive. Both conserved end residues are part of each CDR3. The D gene is left open where the match is weak. Size is omitted from some rows. Given values are once, few, many or a class for expanded clones.

V	D	J	size	length	DNA	CDR3
TRBV19	-	TRBJ1-5	-	13	TGTGCCAGTAGTGCCACAGGGTTTCAGCCCCAGCATTTT	CASSATGFQPQHF
TRBV25-1	-	TRBJ2-5	-	13	TGTGCCAGCAGTGAATGGCAGCAAGAGACCCAGTACTTC	CASSEWQQETQYF
TRBV6-5	-	TRBJ2-3	-	15	TGTGCCAGCAGACTGGTAGCGGTGGGCACAGATACGCAGTATTTT	CASRLVAVGTDTQYF
TRBV5-1	-	TRBJ1-2	-	11	TGCGCCAGCAGTCAGGGTTATGGCTACACCTTC	CASSQGYGYTF
TRBV29-1	TRBD1	TRBJ2-7	-	15	TGCAGCGTTGGGGACACCGGGACAGGGTCTTACGAGCAGTACTTC	CSVGDTGTGSYEQYF
TRBV5-1	-	TRBJ1-1	-	15	TGCGCCAGCAGCTTGGGGCAGGGCCCAAGAACTGAAGCTTTCTTT	CASSLGQGPRTEAFF
TRBV19	-	TRBJ2-2	-	14	TGTGCCAGTAGTATAGTGGGCAACACCGGGGAGCTGTTTTTT	CASSIVGNTGELFF
TRBV11-3	-	TRBJ1-3	-	16	TGTGCCAGCAGCTTAGGTGGACAGCTCTCTGGAAACACCATATATTTT	CASSLGGQLSGNTIYF
TRBV7-2	TRBD2	TRBJ2-5	once	15	TGTGCCAGCAGCTATAATAGCGGGAAGGGGGAGACCCAGTACTTC	CASSYNSGKGETQYF
TRBV6-1	-	TRBJ2-7	-	10	TGTGCCAGCAGCCCCGCGGGGCAGTACTTC	CASSPAGQYF
TRBV6-5	-	TRBJ2-7	-	11	TGTGCCGGACGGGGGTCCTACGAGCAGTACTTC	CAGRGSYEQYF
TRBV20-1	-	TRBJ2-7	-	10	TGCAGTGCTGGCCACTACGAGCAGTACTTC	CSAGHYEQYF
TRBV6-6	-	TRBJ1-4	-	14	TGTGCCAGCAGTTTCGACCCCGGAGGGGAAAAACTGTTTTTT	CASSFDPGGEKLFF
TRBV6-5	TRBD1	TRBJ2-7	-	14	TGTGCCAGCAGTTTGGGACAGGGGGCTTACGAGCAGTACTTC	CASSLGQGAYEQYF
TRBV5-1	TRBD2	TRBJ2-1	-	19	TGCGCCAGCAGCTTGGTGGGGACTAGCGGGGTGAGCTCCTACAATGAGCAGTTCTTC	CASSLVGTSGVSSYNEQFF
TRBV15	-	TRBJ1-1	-	14	TGTGCCACCAGCAGAGATCTAGCGAACACTGAAGCTTTCTTT	CATSRDLANTEAFF
TRBV9	TRBD2	TRBJ2-1	few	15	TGTGCCAGCAGCGCGACTAGCGGAACCTACAATGAGCAGTTCTTC	CASSATSGTYNEQFF
TRBV6-1	-	TRBJ1-3	-	16	TGTGCCAGCAGTGAAGGCTTGGTACTCTCTGGAAACACCATATATTTT	CASSEGLVLSGNTIYF